This entry is about one T cell receptor (beta chain). Its antigen is still unknown. These data originate in a study of shared clonotypes between healthy human individuals. Findings of the study overall: Compared with clonotypes that all four donors shared, non-shared clonotypes had lower generation probabilities.

The split of CD4+ cells yielded CD45RA+ naive and CD45RA-negative memory subsets. Authors' methods: Owing to the provision of junction-only sequences devoid of quality scores by immunoSEQ, filtering differed. Assay used: immunoSEQ multiplex PCR; TCRdb lists only in-frame clones, some missing. The DNA was the basis for D and trimming; V, J and clone size are from that table. This table holds about 2.3 million clones, around 92% found once. The clonotype originates from a man between 18 and 35 years old in good health. Some clones in this sample may be carry-over from other donors' samples. Sequencing was carried out using naive CD4+ T cells from PBMCs. Subset meaning: CD45RA+ positively selected.

The CDR3 spells CASSPTGDNGETQYF. CDR3 nucleotides: TGTGCCAGCAGTCCGACAGGGGATAATGGAGAGACCCAGTACTTC. The J gene is TRBJ2-5, the V gene TRBV2; 8 bases map to TRBD1. Germline trimming cut 5 bases from V and 4 bases from J; bases unmatched to any gene: 9. CDR1 and CDR2 (germline): SNHLY, FYNNEI. CDR3 length: 15 amino acids.